These 22 T cell receptor beta chains came from one sample sequenced in a study of cytomegalovirus exposure and HLA in healthy donors. The study ran its PCR with 60 Vbeta and 13 Jbeta primers. The protocol was immunoSEQ multiplex PCR, while the TCRdb copy is restricted to in-frame clones and leaves out a portion. The sample has 100,000 or so clones, 76% seen once; the top ten hold about 12%. The sequenced sample was PBMCs. These receptors were collected from a woman aged 40 to 50 in good health and CMV-seropositive.

The rearrangement links TRBV5-1 to TRBJ2-7, with 11 bases lining up with TRBD1. CDR3 length: 16 residues. Germline V CDR1 and CDR2: SGHRS, YFSETQ. J gave up 3 bases and V 1 base, and 6 bases lay outside the gene matches. This chain's CDR3 is CASSLWGQGGYYEQYF. The CDR3 DNA reads TGCGCCAGCAGCTTGTGGGGACAGGGGGGATACTACGAGCAGTACTTC.

A single count supports this clone. This sample also contains other DNA sequences that code for the same CDR3. This chain uses TRBV5-1 with TRBJ2-1, with TRBD2 matching 7 bases. The CDR3 totals 13 residues. Per the germline V gene, CDR1 is SGHRS and CDR2 is YFSETQ. V dropped 4 bases and J dropped 6; count of bases not matched to a gene: 4. The CDR3, as DNA: TGCGCCAGCAGCGACCCGGGGGGCAATGAGCAGTTCTTC. Translating it yields CASSDPGGNEQFF.

This sequence joins TRBV19 and TRBJ1-1, with D possibly matching TRBD1 (5 bases). The germline CDR1 and CDR2 sequences are LNHDA and SQIVND (reference sequence). CDR3 length equals 14 residues. V lost 2 bases, J lost 5 bases, and 12 bases lay in between. CDR3 protein: CASSIQGGGTEAFF. The CDR3 DNA reads TGTGCCAGTAGTATACAGGGCGGAGGGACTGAAGCTTTCTTT.

The chain uses TRBV7-9 and TRBJ2-5; no clear D gene. Trimming removed 1 base from V and 5 bases from J, with 11 bases in between. The CDR3 sequence is 14 residues long. CDR1 is SEHNR, CDR2 FQNEAQ, per germline (reference sequence). The CDR3 reads CASSLGQAYETQYF. CDR3 DNA sequence: TGTGCCAGCAGCTTAGGCCAGGCGTATGAGACCCAGTACTTC.

The chain is built from TRBV6-5 and TRBJ2-1, with TRBD2 matching 11 bases. CDR3 size: 15 residues. V lost 4 bases and J lost 4; bases outside the gene matches: 3. CDR1 is MNHEY, CDR2 SVGAGI, per germline. DNA for the CDR3: TGTGCCAGCAGTTTGACTAGCGGGGATTACAATGAGCAGTTCTTC. This codes for CASSLTSGDYNEQFF.

This chain uses TRBV5-1 with TRBJ2-5, with a possible D match to TRBD2 (5 bases). This CDR3 region has 14 residues. The V gene's germline CDR1 is SGHRS and CDR2 YFSETQ. V gave up 2 bases and J gave up 5 bases, with 13 bases separating them. Written as DNA, the CDR3 is TGCGCCAGCAGCTTCCAGGCCCCGGGGGAGACCCAGTACTTC. As protein: CASSFQAPGETQYF.

The CDR3 region is CASSGGTGIYEQYF. Here the CDR3 DNA reads TGTGCCAGCAGCGGCGGGACAGGGATCTACGAGCAGTACTTC. The J gene is TRBJ2-7, the V gene TRBV9; 9 nucleotides line up with TRBD1. Losses at the gene ends were 3 bases for V and 3 bases for J; bases not matched to a gene: 4. Germline CDR1 is SGDLS and CDR2 is YYNGEE. This CDR3 region has 14 residues.

The chain uses TRBV19 and TRBJ2-7; 8 bases are a match to TRBD1. The ends lost 2 bases at V and 4 bases at J; junction bases unmatched: 7. The CDR3 is 15 residues long. Germline loops: CDR1 LNHDA, CDR2 SQIVND (reference sequence). The CDR3 loop reads CASSIWDRKGYEQYF. CDR3 sequence (DNA): TGTGCCAGTAGTATATGGGACAGGAAGGGATACGAGCAGTACTTC.

The CDR3 sequence: CAWSTWSPNTEAFF. The CDR3 DNA sequence: TGTGCCTGGAGTACCTGGAGCCCGAACACTGAAGCTTTCTTT. This chain uses TRBV30 with TRBJ1-1; no clear D gene. This CDR3 is 14 amino acids long. V was trimmed by 2 bases and J by 1 base, leaving 11 bases between them. Germline CDR1 and CDR2: GTSNPN and SVGIG (reference sequence).

The chain combines TRBV30 with TRBJ1-4, with 7 bases that match TRBD1. There are 15 residues in the CDR3. V lost 3 bases to trimming and J lost 6 bases; unmatched junction nucleotides: 10. Germline lookup yields CDR1 GTSNPN and CDR2 SVGIG (reference sequence). The CDR3 region has the DNA TGTGCCTGGAGGGGAAAGACAGGGAATGATGAAAAACTGTTTTTT. Its translation: CAWRGKTGNDEKLFF.

V gene TRBV6-5 combines with J gene TRBJ2-7; 7 bases are a match to TRBD1. CDR3 size: 13 residues. From germline, CDR1 is MNHEY and CDR2 SVGAGI. V shed 2 bases and J 5 bases; nucleotides not matched to a gene: 3. The CDR3 loop reads CASSYRQGHEQYF. CDR3 nucleotide sequence: TGTGCCAGCAGTTACCGACAGGGCCACGAGCAGTACTTC.

The chain is built from TRBV7-6 and TRBJ1-1; 7 bases are shared with TRBD1. CDR1 is SGHVS and CDR2 is FNYEAQ in the germline V gene. The trim removed 1 base at V and 10 bases at J, leaving 9 bases unmatched. The CDR3 covers 14 residues. CDR3 sequence (DNA): TGTGCCAGCAGCTTAGGCCCGGTCACAGGGGCAGCTTTCTTT. This gives the protein CASSLGPVTGAAFF.

The chain uses TRBV7-9 and TRBJ2-6, with D possibly TRBD2 on 5 matching bases. The CDR3 spans 17 residues. Per the germline V gene, CDR1 is SEHNR and CDR2 is FQNEAQ (reference sequence). The V and J ends lost 2 bases and 2 bases respectively, with 13 bases between them. Here the CDR3 reads CASSLLGLVPGANVLTF. Here the CDR3 DNA reads TGTGCCAGCAGCTTACTTGGACTCGTCCCTGGGGCCAACGTCCTGACTTTC.

This chain links TRBV5-1 with TRBJ2-7; tentative D call: TRBD2 (5 bases). Germline CDR1 is SGHRS and CDR2 is YFSETQ. CDR3 length: 15 residues. The V and J ends lost 1 base and 2 bases respectively, with 13 bases between them. The CDR3 bases are TGCGCCAGCAGCTTGAGCGGCCCCGGCACCTACGAGCAGTACTTC. Amino acids: CASSLSGPGTYEQYF.

The gene calls are TRBV7-2 and TRBJ2-5, with D possibly matching TRBD1 (6 bases). Germline V gene sequence: CDR1 SGHTA, CDR2 FQGNSA. The V and J ends lost 1 base and 2 bases respectively, with 14 bases between them. CDR3 size: 16 residues. The CDR3 bases are TGTGCCAGCAGCTTAGTTGGGGGCGCCCGGCAAGAGACCCAGTACTTC. Translation gives CASSLVGGARQETQYF. The full variable domain, its missing parts supplied by reference TRBV7-2 and TRBJ2-5, is GAGVSQSPSNKVTEKGKDVELRCDPISGHTALYWYRQSLGQGLEFLIYFQGNSAPDKSGLPSDRFSAERTGGSVSTLTIQRTQQEDSAVYLCASSLVGGARQETQYFGPGTRLLVL.

This clone was observed a few times. J is TRBJ1-2 and V is TRBV18; D is uncertain. V dropped 5 bases and J dropped 0 bases, with 7 bases sitting between them. Looked up from germline, CDR1 is KGHSH and CDR2 is LQKENI. The CDR3 has 13 amino acids. CDR3 DNA: TGTGCCAGCTCAGCAGGCCCTAACTATGGCTACACCTTC. The encoded protein is CASSAGPNYGYTF.

This chain links TRBV7-2 with TRBJ1-2, with D unresolved. Trimming stripped 6 bases from V and 12 bases from J, with 14 bases between. This CDR3 comprises 11 residues. Per germline, CDR1 SGHTA and CDR2 FQGNSA. The CDR3 DNA sequence: TGTGCCAGCAGTCCGGGAGCGTCCCACACCTTC. Translated: CASSPGASHTF.

This clone has a single count. The chain uses TRBV6-6 and TRBJ1-2; D call uncertain. Germline V lookup: CDR1 MNHNY, CDR2 SVGAGI (reference sequence). V dropped 9 bases and J dropped 3 bases, with 8 bases sitting between them. The CDR3 is made up of 11 amino acids. The CDR3 DNA follows: TGTGCCAGTACAGACGACTATGGCTACACCTTC. Translated: CASTDDYGYTF.

The V gene is TRBV18, the J gene TRBJ2-2; D is unclear. The CDR3 length is 14 residues. Germline assignment: CDR1 KGHSH and CDR2 LQKENI. V was shortened by 2 bases and J by 3 bases, with 7 bases between the two germline ends. The DNA for the CDR3 is TGTGCCAGCTCACCATCACGGGACACCGGGGAGCTGTTTTTT. Its protein product is CASSPSRDTGELFF. Combining the CDR3 with reference TRBV18 and TRBJ2-2 gives the whole variable domain NAGVMQNPRHLVRRRGQEARLRCSPMKGHSHVYWYRQLPEEGLKFMVYLQKENIIDESGMPKERFSAEFPKEGPSILRIQQVVRGDSAAYFCASSPSRDTGELFFGEGSRLTVL.

This sequence joins TRBV6-6 and TRBJ1-5; maybe TRBD1 (5 bases). The V end was cut by 7 bases, the J end by 0 bases, with 10 bases between. The CDR3 length is 14 residues. From germline, CDR1 is MNHNY and CDR2 SVGAGI (reference sequence). For the CDR3, the DNA is TGTGCCAGCAACGGACACGTTAGCAATCAGCCCCAGCATTTT. As protein: CASNGHVSNQPQHF.

J is TRBJ1-4 and V is TRBV10-3; no definite D call. V dropped 3 bases and J dropped 0 bases, with 11 bases sitting between them. Germline V gene sequence: CDR1 ENHRY, CDR2 SYGVKD. The CDR3 consists of 16 residues. The CDR3: CAISDDWGATNEKLFF. In nucleotides, the CDR3 is TGTGCCATCAGTGATGATTGGGGAGCAACTAATGAAAAACTGTTTTTT.

The rearrangement joins TRBV5-4 to TRBJ1-1, with 8 bases aligning to TRBD1. Germline CDR1 is SGHNT and CDR2 is YYREEE (reference sequence). V dropped 3 bases and J dropped 2; count of bases not matched to a gene: 6. The CDR3 contains 15 residues. Here the CDR3 reads CASSSGTGKNTEAFF. DNA for the CDR3: TGTGCCAGCAGCTCCGGGACAGGAAAAAACACTGAAGCTTTCTTT. Full variable domain (remainder filled in from reference TRBV5-4 and TRBJ1-1): ETGVTQSPTHLIKTRGQQVTLRCSSQSGHNTVSWYQQALGQGPQFIFQYYREEENGRGNFPPRFSGLQFPNYSSELNVNALELDDSALYLCASSSGTGKNTEAFFGQGTRLTVV.